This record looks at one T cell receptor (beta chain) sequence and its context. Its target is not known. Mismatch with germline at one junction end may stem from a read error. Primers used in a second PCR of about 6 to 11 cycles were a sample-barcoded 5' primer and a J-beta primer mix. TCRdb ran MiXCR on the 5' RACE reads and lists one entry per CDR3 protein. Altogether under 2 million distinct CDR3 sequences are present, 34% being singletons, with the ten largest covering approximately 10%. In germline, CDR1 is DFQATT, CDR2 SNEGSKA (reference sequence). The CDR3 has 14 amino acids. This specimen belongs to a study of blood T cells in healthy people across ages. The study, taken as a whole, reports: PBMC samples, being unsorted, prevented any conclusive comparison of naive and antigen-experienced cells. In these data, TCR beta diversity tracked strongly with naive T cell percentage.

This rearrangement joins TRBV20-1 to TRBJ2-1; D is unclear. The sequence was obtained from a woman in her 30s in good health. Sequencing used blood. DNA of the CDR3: TGCAGTGCTACCGGGCGGAGCTCCTACAATGAGCAGCTCTTC. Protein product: CSATGRSSYNEQLF.